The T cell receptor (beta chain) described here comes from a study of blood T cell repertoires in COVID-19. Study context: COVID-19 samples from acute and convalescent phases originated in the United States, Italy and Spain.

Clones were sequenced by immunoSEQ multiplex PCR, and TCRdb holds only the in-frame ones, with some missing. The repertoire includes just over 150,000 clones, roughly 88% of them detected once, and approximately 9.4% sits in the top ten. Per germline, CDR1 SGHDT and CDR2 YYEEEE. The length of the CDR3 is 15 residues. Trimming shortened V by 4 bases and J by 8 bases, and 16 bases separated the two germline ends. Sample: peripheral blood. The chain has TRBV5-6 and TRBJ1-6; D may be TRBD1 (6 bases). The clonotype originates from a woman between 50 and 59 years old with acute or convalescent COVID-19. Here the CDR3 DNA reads TGTGCCAGCAGCGTGCCGGGACATCATGATTCACCCCTCCACTTT. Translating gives CASSVPGHHDSPLHF.